The source of this T cell receptor beta chain is a study of human thymus T cells. General study results and limits: Thymic as well as blood repertoires seemed to favor certain V and J genes unevenly.

With 4 bases removed from V and 1 base from J, the gap between germline ends came to 5 bases. Germline CDR1 LNHDA, CDR2 SQIVND (reference sequence). The CDR3 has 13 residues. Using immunoSEQ multiplex PCR, the repertoire was profiled, and TCRdb retains in-frame clones only, with some absent. The table records about 44,000 clones, 94% of them present only once. For this clone: The antigen is undetermined.

Donation came from healthy Finnish infants having corrective surgery for congenital heart defects. Blood DNA came from all available leukocytes, not a fixed cell number. Specimen: blood. This clonotype was sampled from a boy in the first two years of life with a congenital heart defect but otherwise immunologically healthy. The V gene is TRBV19, the J gene TRBJ1-5, with D unclear. This CDR3 is CASSKSSNQPQHF. The CDR3 DNA follows: TGTGCCAGTAGTAAATCAAGCAATCAGCCCCAGCATTTT.